One and the same sample provided the 26 T cell receptor beta chains below, sequenced in a study of regulatory T cells in long-lasting Graves disease. For TCR beta, libraries came from iRepertoire HTBI primers and Arm-PCR of CDR3 regions. In TCRdb, the multiplex PCR reads were re-called with MiXCR into one record per CDR3 protein. Among approximately 480,000 distinct CDR3 sequences listed, roughly 15% were seen once. Documented time point: newly diagnosed GD, antithyroid drugs for less than 3 months. With RNA extracted from PBMCs as input, the TCR library was made. These data were likewise used in another study, on T cells in Graves' hyperthyroidism and ophthalmopathy.

The sequenced sample was peripheral blood mononuclear cells (PBMCs), obtained at new diagnosis, from a patient treated with antithyroid drugs. Receptor source: a man between 35 and 55 years old with Graves disease.

This clonotype came up a few times. The rearrangement uses TRBV6-4 and TRBJ2-3, with 11 positions matching TRBD2. Trimming at V came to 6 bases and at J to 3 bases, leaving 11 bases not matched to a gene. This CDR3 spans 17 amino acids. Germline CDR1 is MRHNA and CDR2 is SNTAGT. As DNA, the CDR3 is TGTGCCAGCAGCCAGGCATGGGCTAGCGGGAGGACAGATACGCAGTATTTT. Residues: CASSQAWASGRTDTQYF.

J is TRBJ1-4 and V is TRBV5-1; D is undetermined. The V end was cut by 5 bases, the J end by 7 bases, with 12 bases between. The CDR3 length is 13 residues. The germline V gene encodes CDR1 SGHRS and CDR2 YFSETQ. The CDR3, as DNA: TGCGCCAGCAGGTCCTTGGCAAGTGAAAAACTGTTTTTT. It yields the protein CASRSLASEKLFF. The variable domain in full, with the rest retrieved from reference TRBV5-1 and TRBJ1-4, is KAGVTQTPRYLIKTRGQQVTLSCSPISGHRSVSWYQQTPGQGLQFLFEYFSETQRNKGNFPGRFSGRQFSNSRSEMNVSTLELGDSALYLCASRSLASEKLFFGSGTQLSVL.

This clonotype was seen repeatedly, ten times or more. The CDR3 sequence is CASSFQGAPETQYF. CDR3 DNA sequence: TGTGCCAGCAGTTTTCAGGGGGCGCCGGAGACCCAGTACTTC. The V call is TRBV12-3 or TRBV12-4, the J call TRBJ2-5, with TRBD1 matching over 8 bases. The V and J ends lost 3 bases and 5 bases, in that order; junction bases with no gene match: 5. The CDR3 totals 14 residues.

This clonotype was detected only a few times. DNA for the CDR3: TGTGCCAGCAGTTTAGTGTCCGGTAAGAGAACCAGACCTGGGGCCAACGTCCTGACTTTC. This sequence encodes CASSLVSGKRTRPGANVLTF. The V call is TRBV28, the J call TRBJ2-6; D not resolved. This CDR3 comprises 20 residues. The V gene's germline CDR1 is MDHEN and CDR2 SYDVKM. Between the trimmed V and J ends, which lost 2 bases and 2 bases, there was a span of 22 bases.

This clonotype turned up a few times. The chain has TRBV19 and TRBJ2-1; D is uncertain. Germline CDR1 reads LNHDA; CDR2 reads SQIVND (reference sequence). This CDR3 spans 12 amino acids. V lost 1 base to trimming and J lost 8 bases, with 6 bases between them. The CDR3 bases are TGTGCCAGTAGTATAGTAACGCATGAGCAGTTCTTC. This sequence encodes CASSIVTHEQFF.

Many counts were recorded for this clonotype. The chain carries TRBV30 and TRBJ1-2; D unclear. CDR3 length equals 13 residues. The V and J ends lost 1 base and 5 bases respectively, with 11 bases between them. Germline V gene data show CDR1 as GTSNPN and CDR2 as SVGIG (reference sequence). The CDR3: CAWSDRPRYGYTF. DNA for the CDR3: TGTGCCTGGAGTGACAGACCGAGGTATGGCTACACCTTC.

This clonotype was recorded many times. J is TRBJ2-3 and V is TRBV6-2 or TRBV6-3; D might be TRBD2 (5 bases). The CDR3 sequence is 11 residues long. With 7 bases removed from V and 5 bases from J, the gap between germline ends came to 7 bases. CDR1 is MNHEY, CDR2 SVGEGT, per germline. The CDR3 sequence: CASTRGDTQYF. The CDR3 DNA is TGTGCCAGCACCCGGGGAGATACGCAGTATTTT.

This clonotype was observed a handful of times. The chain couples TRBV20-1 to TRBJ2-7; TRBD2 agrees at 9 bases. Germline V gives CDR1 DFQATT, CDR2 SNEGSKA (reference sequence). The CDR3 spans 14 residues. V lost 5 bases to trimming and J lost 2 bases; unmatched junction nucleotides: 7. The chain's CDR3 is CSALSGRSTYEQYF. The CDR3, as DNA: TGCAGTGCTCTAAGCGGGAGGTCCACCTACGAGCAGTACTTC.

V gene TRBV29-1 combines with J gene TRBJ2-1; TRBD2 aligns across 11 bases. Per germline, CDR1 SQVTM and CDR2 ANQGSEA. The V segment lost 5 bases and the J segment 3 bases; nucleotides outside the gene matches: 3. This CDR3 has 14 amino acids. CDR3 sequence: CSVQGLAGYNEQFF. DNA of the CDR3: TGCAGCGTTCAAGGACTAGCGGGCTACAATGAGCAGTTCTTC.

This clonotype appeared many times. The chain is built from TRBV20-1 and TRBJ1-5; weak D call: TRBD1 (5 bases). Germline lookup yields CDR1 DFQATT and CDR2 SNEGSKA (reference sequence). V was shortened by 0 bases and J by 1 base, with 7 bases between the two germline ends. The CDR3 loop spans 14 amino acids. The CDR3 region has the DNA TGCAGTGCTAGAGAAGGGGCAAGCAATCAGCCCCAGCATTTT. It is translated as CSAREGASNQPQHF.

This clonotype was seen many times. This chain links TRBV28 with TRBJ2-2; 7 bases match TRBD1. V lost 7 bases, J lost 3 bases, and 2 bases stayed unmatched. This CDR3 is 13 amino acids long. Germline V gene data show CDR1 as MDHEN and CDR2 as SYDVKM. The CDR3 bases are TGTGCCAGCATTCAGGGGGACACCGGGGAGCTGTTTTTT. Its translation is CASIQGDTGELFF.

This sequence joins TRBV11-2 and TRBJ2-1; perhaps TRBD2 as D (6 bases). CDR3 length: 12 residues. CDR1 and CDR2 (germline): SGHAT, FQNNGV. V lost 5 bases, J lost 12 bases, and 14 bases lay in between. This chain's CDR3 is CASSPRLGVQFF. CDR3 bases: TGTGCCAGCAGCCCGCGACTAGGCGTGCAGTTCTTC.

This clonotype was observed at least ten times. The rearrangement joins TRBV6-1 to TRBJ2-5, with 8 bases that match TRBD2. The CDR3 runs to 16 residues. The germline gives CDR1 MNHNS, CDR2 SASEGT. Germline trimming cut 6 bases from V and 2 bases from J; bases unmatched to any gene: 11. DNA of the CDR3: TGTGCCAGCAGACGACAACCGGGAGGGCGACAAGAGACCCAGTACTTC. As protein: CASRRQPGGRQETQYF.

Concerning this clonotype: Only one base separates this from a far larger clonotype, so it likely reflects a read error. This chain joins TRBV3-1 and TRBJ2-4; a weak D match, TRBD2 (6 bases). Germline V gene lookup returns CDR1 LGHDT and CDR2 YNNKEL (reference sequence). This CDR3 region has 13 residues. Trimming left V 4 bases short and J 13 bases short, with 17 bases between. The CDR3 DNA follows: TGTGCCAGCAGCCTGGGACGTTCGGGGGAGCAGTACTTC. Protein sequence: CASSLGRSGEQYF.

The chain links TRBV19 to TRBJ2-1; 7 bases fit TRBD2. The junction had 5 bases not matched to a gene; V was cut back by 10 bases and J by 8 bases. The CDR3 is made up of 11 amino acids. Germline assignment: CDR1 LNHDA and CDR2 SQIVND (reference sequence). CDR3 sequence: CATSGNYEQFF. CDR3 coding DNA: TGTGCCACCAGCGGGAACTATGAGCAGTTCTTC.

This clonotype was found many times. This sequence joins TRBV5-1 and TRBJ1-1; D call uncertain. From germline, CDR1 is SGHRS and CDR2 YFSETQ. There are 14 residues in the CDR3. Trimming took 0 bases from V and 1 from J, leaving 7 bases between them. CDR3 sequence (DNA): TGCGCCAGCAGCTTGGACACCAGGAACACTGAAGCTTTCTTT. Its translation: CASSLDTRNTEAFF.

This clonotype was seen at least ten times. The chain carries TRBV2 and TRBJ2-5; possible D gene TRBD1, 6 bases. The CDR3 covers 13 residues. The germline V gene encodes CDR1 SNHLY and CDR2 FYNNEI. V lost 5 bases and J lost 4, with 11 bases in between. Here the CDR3 DNA reads TGTGCCAGCAGTTTTGACAGGCGAGAGACCCAGTACTTC. It yields the protein CASSFDRRETQYF.

The chain employs TRBV9 and TRBJ2-5, with D tentatively TRBD2 (5 bases). Trimming took 0 bases from V and 1 from J, leaving 10 bases between them. Germline V CDR1 and CDR2: SGDLS, YYNGEE. The CDR3 contains 15 residues. The DNA of the CDR3 is TGTGCCAGCAGCGTAGGGGGAGTATTCCAAGAGACCCAGTACTTC. Translation gives CASSVGGVFQETQYF.

V usage is TRBV5-1 and J usage is TRBJ2-5, with a weak D call TRBD1 (7 bases). The germline CDR1 and CDR2 sequences are SGHRS and YFSETQ. This CDR3 has 15 amino acids. V gave up 1 base and J gave up 7 bases, with 17 bases separating them. This CDR3 is CASSLTPGGLGTQYF. CDR3 in DNA: TGCGCCAGCAGCTTGACCCCAGGGGGGCTTGGGACCCAGTACTTC.

This clonotype appeared many times. This sequence joins TRBV7-6 and TRBJ2-7; perhaps D is TRBD1 or TRBD2 (5 bases each). CDR3 length: 13 residues. Germline V CDR1 and CDR2: SGHVS, FNYEAQ. V was clipped by 1 base and J by 5 bases, with 9 bases between them. CDR3 residues: CASSLEWDHEQYF. The CDR3 nucleotides read TGTGCCAGCAGCTTAGAGTGGGACCACGAGCAGTACTTC.

This clonotype has only a few counts. The V call is TRBV29-1, the J call TRBJ2-7; D possibly uses TRBD1 or TRBD2 (5 bases each). Germline V CDR1 and CDR2: SQVTM, ANQGSEA. Trimming stripped 7 bases from V and 0 bases from J, with 10 bases between. This CDR3 has 12 amino acids. The CDR3 DNA follows: TGCAGCGCCCTAGGGACCTCCTACGAGCAGTACTTC. Protein product: CSALGTSYEQYF.

CDR3 sequence: CASSYLSRGSYEQYF. The CDR3 nucleotides read TGTGCCAGCAGTTACCTATCACGGGGCTCCTACGAGCAGTACTTC. This chain connects TRBV6-5 to TRBJ2-7; the D gene is possibly TRBD2 (5 bases). Germline CDR1 MNHEY, CDR2 SVGAGI. The V end lost 2 bases, the J end lost 0 bases, and 11 bases lay between the germline ends. CDR3 length: 15 amino acids.

The sample holds many counts of this clonotype. CDR3: CASSLATGISPLHF. CDR3 DNA: TGTGCCAGCAGTTTAGCCACAGGGATTTCACCCCTCCACTTT. The chain joins TRBV28 to TRBJ1-6; D is perhaps TRBD1 (6 bases). With 2 bases removed from V and 9 bases from J, the gap between germline ends came to 11 bases. The CDR3 extends over 14 amino acids. Germline CDR1 reads MDHEN; CDR2 reads SYDVKM.

This clonotype was seen a handful of times. A read error may account for a junction end that differs from germline. This chain uses TRBV24-1 with TRBJ2-1; D possibly uses TRBD1 or TRBD2 (5 bases each). The CDR3 is 15 amino acids. In germline, CDR1 is KGHDR, CDR2 SFDVKD. CDR3 sequence: CATSDVTGANNGQFF. CDR3 nucleotide sequence: TGTGCCACCAGTGATGTAACCGGGGCGAACAATGGGCAGTTCTTC.

This clonotype was recorded at least ten times. V and J are TRBV7-3 and TRBJ1-1; no reliable D call. V shed 4 bases and J shed 3 bases, with 9 bases lying between them. CDR3 length: 13 residues. Germline V gives CDR1 SGHTA, CDR2 FQGTGA. The CDR3 sequence is CASSSGRDTEAFF. The CDR3 bases are TGTGCCAGCAGCTCCGGAAGAGACACTGAAGCTTTCTTT.

Many counts were recorded for this clonotype. This rearrangement joins TRBV12-3 or TRBV12-4 to TRBJ1-2; no firm D call. This CDR3 comprises 14 residues. The V end lost 1 base, the J end lost 5 bases, and 11 bases lay between the germline ends. The CDR3 region is CASSLVGRKYGYTF. CDR3 DNA: TGTGCCAGCAGTTTAGTCGGCAGAAAGTATGGCTACACCTTC.